A selection of T cell receptor beta chains follows, all from one sample in a study of siplizumab effects on memory and regulatory T cells. Measured with immunoSEQ multiplex PCR; TCRdb has only the in-frame clones, and not every one. The table has 70,000 to 95,000 clones, 85% to 90% seen once; the top ten hold over 12%. The sequenced sample consisted of CD4+ T cells sorted from blood. Receptors were obtained from a human donor in good health. The CDR3 runs from the conserved cysteine through the conserved F or W. D genes are given only for firm matches. The listing skips clone size in some rows; elsewhere it reads once, few, many or a size class.

len	v_gene	j_gene	d_gene	abundance	CDR3aa	CDR3nt
13	TRBV5-1	TRBJ2-7	.	.	CASSFLPSYEQYF	TGCGCCAGCAGCTTCCTGCCCTCCTACGAGCAGTACTTC
16	TRBV10-3	TRBJ2-7	.	.	CAISESNTAITYEQYF	TGTGCCATCAGTGAGTCGAACACTGCAATAACCTACGAGCAGTACTTC
16	TRBV11-3	TRBJ1-1	.	.	CASSGWKGWGNTEAFF	TGTGCCAGCTCTGGATGGAAGGGTTGGGGTAACACTGAAGCTTTCTTT
16	TRBV5-6	TRBJ2-3	.	.	CASSLLGSGLTDTQYF	TGTGCCAGCAGCTTGTTGGGTAGCGGACTCACAGATACGCAGTATTTT
13	TRBV6-6	TRBJ2-2	.	.	CASSRGVNGELFF	TGTGCCAGCAGCAGAGGGGTGAACGGGGAGCTGTTTTTT
14	TRBV9	TRBJ1-4	.	.	CASSVDDRNEKLFF	TGTGCCAGCAGCGTAGATGACCGTAATGAAAAACTGTTTTTT
14	TRBV30	TRBJ2-2	.	.	CACLWGSGTGELFF	TGTGCCTGCCTTTGGGGGAGTGGCACCGGGGAGCTGTTTTTT
12	TRBV5-4	TRBJ2-5	.	.	CASSGISETQYF	TGTGCCAGCAGCGGGATTTCCGAGACCCAGTACTTC
15	TRBV7-2	TRBJ2-5	TRBD2	once	CASSLASGWKETQYF	TGTGCCAGCAGCTTAGCTAGCGGGTGGAAAGAGACCCAGTACTTC
13	TRBV16	TRBJ1-2	.	.	CASTIHGFNGYTF	TGTGCCAGCACCATCCACGGATTTAATGGCTACACCTTC
16	TRBV11-3	TRBJ1-5	.	.	CASSPSAMRGHQPQHF	TGTGCCAGCAGCCCCTCGGCCATGCGCGGGCATCAGCCCCAGCATTTT
16	TRBV7-9	TRBJ2-7	.	.	CASSFGPGQGSYEQYF	.
14	TRBV5-1	TRBJ2-1	.	once	CASSLGTAYNEQFF	TGCGCCAGCAGCTTGGGGACGGCCTACAATGAGCAGTTCTTC
14	TRBV18	TRBJ2-7	TRBD1	.	CASSPGTAKVEQYF	TGTGCCAGCTCACCAGGGACAGCCAAAGTCGAGCAGTACTTC
14	TRBV30	TRBJ1-4	.	.	CAWSVRQGYEKLFF	TGTGCCTGGAGTGTCCGGCAGGGTTATGAAAAACTGTTTTTT
17	TRBV18	TRBJ2-2	.	.	CASSPPGHSLNTGELFF	TGTGCCAGCTCACCACCGGGACACTCGCTGAACACCGGGGAGCTGTTTTTT
13	TRBV19	TRBJ1-2	.	.	CASSNTHLWGYTF	TGTGCCAGTAGTAATACCCACCTTTGGGGCTACACCTTC
18	TRBV19	TRBJ2-1	.	.	CASTHGRTIRLEYNEQFF	TGTGCCAGTACCCACGGCCGGACTATCCGCCTAGAATACAATGAGCAGTTCTTC
12	TRBV2	TRBJ2-5	TRBD1	.	CASRGQQETQYF	TGTGCCAGCAGGGGACAGCAAGAGACCCAGTACTTC
16	TRBV5-1	TRBJ2-7	TRBD2	.	CASQAGGTSVPYEQYF	TGCGCCAGCCAGGCGGGGGGAACTAGCGTACCCTACGAGCAGTACTTC
15	TRBV29-1	TRBJ2-2	.	.	CSVGEPGMRTGELFF	TGCAGCGTTGGGGAGCCAGGGATGCGGACCGGGGAGCTGTTTTTT
17	TRBV5-1	TRBJ2-3	.	.	CASSPRAGTTSTDTQYF	TGCGCCAGCAGCCCCCGGGCGGGAACCACTAGCACAGATACGCAGTATTTT
14	TRBV11-2	TRBJ2-1	.	.	CAREISGLYNEQFF	TGTGCCAGAGAAATTTCGGGGTTATACAATGAGCAGTTCTTC
15	TRBV5-4	TRBJ2-3	.	.	CASSLDSRSTDTQYF	TGTGCCAGCAGCTTGGATTCGCGGAGCACAGATACGCAGTATTTT
14	TRBV6-1	TRBJ2-1	.	.	CATYQSGTNNEQFF	TGTGCCACCTACCAATCCGGGACGAACAATGAGCAGTTCTTC
15	TRBV19	TRBJ2-2	.	.	CASSTGPQGTGELFF	TGTGCCAGTAGTACGGGACCCCAGGGGACCGGGGAGCTGTTTTTT
15	TRBV9	TRBJ1-6	.	.	CASTVGADRNSPLHF	TGTGCCAGCACCGTAGGGGCGGATCGAAATTCACCCCTCCACTTT
16	TRBV10-3	TRBJ2-3	TRBD2	.	CAIRGTSGRPRDTQYF	TGTGCCATCAGAGGGACTAGCGGGAGGCCCCGAGATACGCAGTATTTT
14	TRBV18	TRBJ1-2	.	once	CASSPPQGRAGYTF	TGTGCCAGCTCACCACCGCAGGGTAGGGCTGGCTACACCTTC
16	TRBV5-6	TRBJ2-1	TRBD2	.	CASSQSSGGSYNEQFF	TGTGCCAGCAGCCAAAGCTCGGGCGGGAGCTACAATGAGCAGTTCTTC
13	TRBV5-4	TRBJ1-2	.	.	CASSLRSNYGYTF	TGTGCCAGCAGCTTAAGGAGCAACTATGGCTACACCTTC
14	TRBV29-1	TRBJ1-2	.	.	CSVVGDRTNYGYTF	TGCAGCGTTGTAGGAGACCGAACTAACTATGGCTACACCTTC
14	TRBV6-5	TRBJ2-5	.	.	CASSYSARRETQYF	TGTGCCAGCAGTTACTCAGCTAGGAGGGAGACCCAGTACTTC
14	TRBV19	TRBJ2-2	TRBD1	once	CASRGDRDTGELFF	TGTGCCAGTAGAGGGGACAGGGACACCGGGGAGCTGTTTTTT
15	TRBV7-2	TRBJ2-1	.	.	CASSLGAVPYNEQFF	TGTGCCAGCAGCTTAGGCGCGGTTCCCTACAATGAGCAGTTCTTC
15	TRBV6-1	TRBJ2-7	.	.	CASSEGVGQYYEQYF	TGTGCCAGCAGCGAAGGGGTAGGGCAGTACTACGAGCAGTACTTC
14	TRBV5-1	TRBJ1-5	.	once	CASSPIQGDQPQHF	TGCGCCAGCAGCCCCATCCAGGGAGATCAGCCCCAGCATTTT
16	TRBV7-8	TRBJ2-5	TRBD1	once	CASSFRDRGGQETQYF	TGTGCCAGCAGCTTTCGGGACAGGGGCGGCCAAGAGACCCAGTACTTC
14	TRBV18	TRBJ2-7	.	.	CASSPRDAIGEQYF	TGTGCCAGCTCACCTCGGGACGCCATAGGGGAGCAGTACTTC
14	TRBV7-3	TRBJ2-5	.	once	CASSLNPSSGTQYF	TGTGCCAGCAGCTTAAATCCCTCCAGTGGGACCCAGTACTTC
14	TRBV7-2	TRBJ2-5	.	.	CASSFDRYQETQYF	TGTGCCAGCAGCTTTGACAGGTACCAAGAGACCCAGTACTTC
12	TRBV19	TRBJ2-1	.	.	CASSIDRTEQFF	TGTGCCAGTAGTATAGATCGGACCGAGCAGTTCTTC
12	TRBV14	TRBJ2-7	.	.	CASKVGTGEQYF	TGTGCCAGCAAAGTGGGCACGGGGGAGCAGTACTTC
15	TRBV18	TRBJ2-3	TRBD2	.	CASSRTSGSTDTQYF	TGTGCCAGCTCCCGGACTAGCGGGAGCACAGATACGCAGTATTTT
14	TRBV27	TRBJ1-1	.	.	CASSPRRGNTEAFF	TGTGCCAGCAGTCCTAGAAGGGGGAACACTGAAGCTTTCTTT